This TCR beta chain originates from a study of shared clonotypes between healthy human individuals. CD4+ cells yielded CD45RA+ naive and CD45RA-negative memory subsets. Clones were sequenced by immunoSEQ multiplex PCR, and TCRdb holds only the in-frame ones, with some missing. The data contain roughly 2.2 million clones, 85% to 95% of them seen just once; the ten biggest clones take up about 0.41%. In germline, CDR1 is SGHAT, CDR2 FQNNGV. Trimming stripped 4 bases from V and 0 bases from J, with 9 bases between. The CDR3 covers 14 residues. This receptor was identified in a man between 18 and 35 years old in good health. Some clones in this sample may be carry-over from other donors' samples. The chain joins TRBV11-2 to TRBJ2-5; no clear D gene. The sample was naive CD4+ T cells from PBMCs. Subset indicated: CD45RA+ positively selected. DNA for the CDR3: TGTGCCAGCAGCTGGGGTCCGTACCAAGAGACCCAGTACTTC. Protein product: CASSWGPYQETQYF.